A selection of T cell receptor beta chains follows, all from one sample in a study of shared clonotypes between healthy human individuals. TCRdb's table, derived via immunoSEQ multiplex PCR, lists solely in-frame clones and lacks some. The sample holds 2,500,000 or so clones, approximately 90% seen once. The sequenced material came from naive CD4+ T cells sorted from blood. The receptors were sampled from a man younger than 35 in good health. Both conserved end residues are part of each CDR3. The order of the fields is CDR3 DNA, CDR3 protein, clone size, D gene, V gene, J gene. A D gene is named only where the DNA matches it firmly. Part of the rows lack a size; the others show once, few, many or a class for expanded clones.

CDR3 DNA: TGTGCCAGCAGCTTAGGACAGAGCAATCAGCCCCAGCATTTT
CDR3 protein: CASSLGQSNQPQHF
clone size: -
D gene: -
V gene: TRBV13
J gene: TRBJ1-5

CDR3 DNA: TGTGCCAGCATGGGCCTAGGACATGAGCAGTTCTTC
CDR3 protein: CASMGLGHEQFF
clone size: -
D gene: -
V gene: TRBV5-4
J gene: TRBJ2-1

CDR3 DNA: TGCAGCGTAAGGACAGGGGGCGGCACTGAAGCTTTCTTT
CDR3 protein: CSVRTGGGTEAFF
clone size: -
D gene: TRBD1
V gene: TRBV29-1
J gene: TRBJ1-1

CDR3 DNA: TGTGCCAGTAGTTTCTTGGGACAGTCGGACACCATATATTTT
CDR3 protein: CASSFLGQSDTIYF
clone size: once
D gene: TRBD1
V gene: TRBV19
J gene: TRBJ1-3

CDR3 DNA: TGTGCCAGCAGCGGGGGAACAGCTGGAGAAAAACTGTTTTTT
CDR3 protein: CASSGGTAGEKLFF
clone size: -
D gene: -
V gene: TRBV6-5
J gene: TRBJ1-4

CDR3 DNA: TGCAGCGTTGGACAGCTTACCTCCTACGAGCAGTACTTC
CDR3 protein: CSVGQLTSYEQYF
clone size: -
D gene: -
V gene: TRBV29-1
J gene: TRBJ2-7

CDR3 DNA: TGCGCCAGCAGCTTAAGGGTTTCCACTGAAGCTTTCTTT
CDR3 protein: CASSLRVSTEAFF
clone size: -
D gene: -
V gene: TRBV5-1
J gene: TRBJ1-1

CDR3 DNA: TGTGCCAGCACCTACAGGGGGGAGCAGTACTTC
CDR3 protein: CASTYRGEQYF
clone size: -
D gene: TRBD1
V gene: TRBV6-5
J gene: TRBJ2-7

CDR3 DNA: TGTGCCAGCAGGGAGCGCTCGAATAATGAAAAACTGTTTTTT
CDR3 protein: CASRERSNNEKLFF
clone size: -
D gene: -
V gene: TRBV25-1
J gene: TRBJ1-4

CDR3 DNA: TGTGCCAGCAGTGAAGGACCGGGGGCGAACACCGGGGAGCTGTTTTTT
CDR3 protein: CASSEGPGANTGELFF
clone size: -
D gene: -
V gene: TRBV6-1
J gene: TRBJ2-2

CDR3 DNA: TGTGCCAGCAATCCTTACTCGGACAGCAACACTGAAGCTTTCTTT
CDR3 protein: CASNPYSDSNTEAFF
clone size: -
D gene: -
V gene: TRBV6-1
J gene: TRBJ1-1

CDR3 DNA: TGTGCCAGCTCACCAAGGATTCAATCTAGCGGGACACGGGGAGGGTACGAGCAGTACTTC
CDR3 protein: CASSPRIQSSGTRGGYEQYF
clone size: once
D gene: TRBD2
V gene: TRBV18
J gene: TRBJ2-7

CDR3 DNA: TGTGCCAGCAGTGAACTAAGGGGTACAGATACGCAGTATTTT
CDR3 protein: CASSELRGTDTQYF
clone size: -
D gene: -
V gene: TRBV2
J gene: TRBJ2-3

CDR3 DNA: TGTGCCAGCAGCGTGTGGAGTCGCTACACCTTC
CDR3 protein: CASSVWSRYTF
clone size: -
D gene: -
V gene: TRBV9
J gene: TRBJ1-2

CDR3 DNA: TGTGCCAGTAGGAGCGGAAACCAAGAGACCCAGTACTTC
CDR3 protein: CASRSGNQETQYF
clone size: -
D gene: -
V gene: TRBV19
J gene: TRBJ2-5

CDR3 DNA: TGTGCCAGCAGTTTAGGACAGACCTATGGCTACACCTTC
CDR3 protein: CASSLGQTYGYTF
clone size: -
D gene: -
V gene: TRBV27
J gene: TRBJ1-2

CDR3 DNA: TGTGCCAGTAGTATTGAGGGGGGGACCCAGTACTTC
CDR3 protein: CASSIEGGTQYF
clone size: -
D gene: -
V gene: TRBV19
J gene: TRBJ2-5

CDR3 DNA: TGTGCCAGCAGTTTCGGGGGGAAGACCCAGTACTTC
CDR3 protein: CASSFGGKTQYF
clone size: -
D gene: TRBD2
V gene: TRBV28
J gene: TRBJ2-5

CDR3 DNA: TGTGCCAGCAGCACCGGACATGGGGCCCAGCATTTT
CDR3 protein: CASSTGHGAQHF
clone size: -
D gene: -
V gene: TRBV27
J gene: TRBJ1-5

CDR3 DNA: TGTGCCAGCAGCTTAGCGTACGGGGCAGGGGCCCAGCATTTT
CDR3 protein: CASSLAYGAGAQHF
clone size: -
D gene: -
V gene: TRBV7-9
J gene: TRBJ1-5

CDR3 DNA: TGTGCCAGCAGCTCGTTATCAGGGGGCACGTTCACTGAAGCTTTCTTT
CDR3 protein: CASSSLSGGTFTEAFF
clone size: -
D gene: TRBD1
V gene: TRBV7-9
J gene: TRBJ1-1

CDR3 DNA: TGCGCCAGCAGCCGCTCTTCGAACACTGAAGCTTTCTTT
CDR3 protein: CASSRSSNTEAFF
clone size: -
D gene: -
V gene: TRBV5-1
J gene: TRBJ1-1

CDR3 DNA: TGCGCCAGCAGCCAAGAGGGGGGGCCGAATCAGCCCCAGCATTTT
CDR3 protein: CASSQEGGPNQPQHF
clone size: few
D gene: -
V gene: TRBV4-1
J gene: TRBJ1-5

CDR3 DNA: TGTGCCATCAGTGAGGGGACAGTCAATGAGCAGTTCTTC
CDR3 protein: CAISEGTVNEQFF
clone size: -
D gene: TRBD1
V gene: TRBV10-3
J gene: TRBJ2-1

CDR3 DNA: TGTGCCAGCAGCCCCCATAGGCAGGGGAACTATGGCTACACCTTC
CDR3 protein: CASSPHRQGNYGYTF
clone size: -
D gene: -
V gene: TRBV5-8
J gene: TRBJ1-2

CDR3 DNA: TGTGCCAGCACCACAGTAGGGTCACCCCTCCACTTT
CDR3 protein: CASTTVGSPLHF
clone size: -
D gene: -
V gene: TRBV28
J gene: TRBJ1-6

CDR3 DNA: TGTGCCATCAGTGGGAGGCAGGGAACCGAGCAGTACTTC
CDR3 protein: CAISGRQGTEQYF
clone size: -
D gene: -
V gene: TRBV10-3
J gene: TRBJ2-7